This paragraph reports one T cell receptor (beta chain). The germline CDR1 and CDR2 sequences are GTSNPN and SVGIG (reference sequence). The ends lost 5 bases at V and 3 bases at J; junction bases unmatched: 13. There are 16 residues in the CDR3. This specimen comes from a study of shared clonotypes between healthy human individuals. Every subset's genomic DNA went evenly onto several immunoSEQ plates. The table came from immunoSEQ multiplex PCR; TCRdb's copy has only in-frame clones and leaves some out. The sample holds 2 million to 2.5 million clones, under 97% seen once. The sample consisted of naive CD4+ T cells sorted from blood. The subset denotes: CD45RA+ positively selected. This rearrangement joins TRBV30 to TRBJ2-3, with TRBD1 identical over 8 bases. The TCR comes from a man aged 18 to 30 in good health. The CDR3 loop reads CAWGGFGQGLTDTQYF. In DNA, the CDR3 is TGTGCCTGGGGTGGTTTTGGACAGGGACTGACAGATACGCAGTATTTT.